The clone carrying this T cell receptor (beta chain) was seen only a few times. Building of the TCR beta libraries involved iRepertoire HTBI primers and Arm-PCR of CDR3 regions. TCRdb re-analysed the multiplex PCR reads in MiXCR, keeping a single row per CDR3 protein. The table shows 400,000 to 500,000 distinct CDR3 sequences, with 14% to 15% occurring only once. This specimen belongs to a study of regulatory T cells in long-lasting Graves disease. Time point given: newly diagnosed GD, antithyroid drugs for less than 3 months. RNA isolated from PBMCs was used to make the TCR library. All patients originated from an endocrinology department located in Xi'an, China. Blood from the periphery, about 9.2 milliliters in all, was drawn into EDTA tubes. From germline, CDR1 is SGHVS and CDR2 FQNEAQ. The CDR3 is 16 residues long. The V end was cut by 6 bases, the J end by 0 bases, with 18 bases between. The sample was also reused in another study, on T cells in Graves' hyperthyroidism and ophthalmopathy. This second study notes: Blood samples included most of the expanded thyroid clonotypes exceeding 0.001.

The TCR originated in a woman younger than 45 with Graves disease. The starting material was peripheral blood mononuclear cells (PBMCs), obtained at new diagnosis, from a patient treated with antithyroid drugs. This chain uses TRBV7-8 with TRBJ2-7; D possibly uses TRBD1 or TRBD2 (5 bases each). The chain's CDR3 is CASSLADQGTSYEQYF. The DNA for the CDR3 is TGTGCCAGCAGTCTGGCAGACCAAGGGACCTCCTACGAGCAGTACTTC.